This TCR beta chain was recovered during a study of blood T cell repertoires in COVID-19. Study as a whole: Acute-phase and convalescent COVID-19 samples originated in the United States, Italy and Spain. PBMCs, B-cell-depleted T cells, or T cells were the source of the cDNA or gDNA that made up the material.

CDR3 length equals 13 residues. CDR1 SGHNT and CDR2 YYREEE come from the germline V gene (reference sequence). V lost 4 bases to trimming and J lost 3 bases; unmatched junction nucleotides: 3. Clones were sequenced by immunoSEQ multiplex PCR, and TCRdb holds only the in-frame ones, with some missing. The table lists just under 55,000 clones, 90% to 95% of them singletons. The sequence derives from a man aged 45-65 years with acute or convalescent COVID-19. The genes are TRBV5-4 and TRBJ1-2; the match to TRBD1 covers 7 bases. The material sequenced was peripheral blood. The DNA of the CDR3 is TGTGCCAGCAGCACCGGGACAGACTATGGCTACACCTTC. This gives the protein CASSTGTDYGYTF. The full variable domain, in which reference TRBV5-4 and TRBJ1-2 provide the parts outside the CDR3, is ETGVTQSPTHLIKTRGQQVTLRCSSQSGHNTVSWYQQALGQGPQFIFQYYREEENGRGNFPPRFSGLQFPNYSSELNVNALELDDSALYLCASSTGTDYGYTFGSGTRLTVV.